This T cell receptor (beta chain) was obtained from a study of metastatic and nonmetastatic thyroid tumors. Findings and limits, study-wide: Versus benign nodules, malignant thyroid tumors reportedly had significantly higher TCR beta diversity, in blood and tumor.

By sample share, this clone is medium-sized (0.01 to 0.1%). What it binds is unknown. The CDR3 extends over 16 amino acids. The V segment lost 3 bases and the J segment 11 bases; nucleotides outside the gene matches: 16. Germline V gives CDR1 MNHEY, CDR2 SMNVEV (reference sequence). Original processing methods: Construction of a distant-metastasis classifier for papillary thyroid cancer relied on CDR3 differences across clinicopathological groups. TCRdb re-called clones via MiXCR from the PCR reads. The V and J calls, along with clone size, are taken from TCRdb and not from the paper's own processing. The sample yields more than 20,000 clones, about 12% seen once. Each patient went into thyroid surgery without having received any treatment.

The sequencing sample was made of blood. V gene TRBV27 combines with J gene TRBJ2-7, with TRBD1 matching 10 bases. This TCR was sampled from a female donor with papillary thyroid cancer or a benign thyroid nodule (not recorded which). Some clones in this sample may be carry-over from other donors' samples. The CDR3 is CASSFSPGGTGAFEYF. CDR3 nucleotides: TGTGCCAGCAGTTTCTCACCGGGAGGGACAGGGGCATTCGAGTACTTC.